The 19 T cell receptor beta chains below all came from one sample that was sequenced in a study of tumor and adjacent non-tumor tissue in lung cancer. Three rounds of nested PCR, following a modified ARM-PCR protocol, produced the TCRbeta library. Via MiXCR, TCRdb re-called the multiplex PCR reads, giving one row per CDR3 protein. The data hold fewer than 120,000 distinct CDR3 sequences, with roughly 84% observed a single time. RNA was extracted from bulk tissue without any cell sorting. The sequencing input was lung tumor tissue. These receptors came from a man between 65 and 85 years old with non-small cell lung cancer.

This clonotype was observed at least ten times. The J gene is TRBJ2-7, the V gene TRBV20-1; TRBD2 matches at 14 bases. The V and J ends lost 5 bases and 4 bases, in that order; junction bases with no gene match: 7. From germline, CDR1 is DFQATT and CDR2 SNEGSKA (reference sequence). This CDR3 contains 15 residues. CDR3 DNA: TGCAGTGCTGGGGGACTAGCGGGGGAAGGTTACGAGCAGTACTTC. Translating it yields CSAGGLAGEGYEQYF.

J is TRBJ2-1 and V is TRBV10-3, with D perhaps matching TRBD2 (5 bases). Trimming removed 3 bases from V and 6 bases from J, with 18 bases in between. CDR3 length: 16 amino acids. Germline CDR1 and CDR2: ENHRY and SYGVKD. Here the CDR3 DNA reads TGTGCCATCAGTGAAGATAGGGCGGGCCCTCTCAATGAGCAGTTCTTC. This sequence encodes CAISEDRAGPLNEQFF.

For this clonotype: The missing conserved phenylalanine or tryptophan at the end of this CDR3 makes a read error likely. The DNA is omitted, as the CDR3 cannot be located on it reliably, and the CDR3 follows TCRdb's listing. CDR3 residues: CASSWDRTSYEQYL. The chain combines TRBV6-6 with TRBJ2-7; TRBD1 is the table's D call and was not checked against the DNA. Germline values: CDR1 MNHNY, CDR2 SVGAGI (reference sequence). The CDR3 is made up of 14 amino acids, end residues included.

This clonotype was observed once. One end of the junction fails to match germline, which may point to a read error. The chain recombines TRBV4-2 with TRBJ1-4, with D unclear. Germline V gene data show CDR1 as LGHNA and CDR2 as YNFKEQ. The CDR3 runs 17 residues. The CDR3 is CANSQVPLGIANAKLFF. CDR3 nucleotide sequence: TGTGCCAACAGCCAAGTACCGTTGGGGATAGCTAATGCAAAACTGTTTTTT.

Comments on this clonotype: A junction boundary mismatches the germline segment, possibly from a read error. The chain employs TRBV11-2 and TRBJ2-7; 7 bases are a match to TRBD2. Per the germline V gene, CDR1 is SGHAT and CDR2 is FQNNGV. This CDR3 comprises 14 residues. CDR3 region: CASNLAGQVYEQYF. The CDR3 DNA reads as TGTGCCAGCAACTTAGCGGGTCAAGTGTACGAGCAGTACTTC.

The V gene is TRBV7-8, the J gene TRBJ2-1, with TRBD1 as a possible D gene (5 bases). The CDR3 runs 15 residues. The germline CDR1 and CDR2 sequences are SGHVS and FQNEAQ. The V and J ends lost 5 bases and 3 bases respectively, with 14 bases between them. DNA of the CDR3: TGTGCCAGCAGCGAAGACAGCATATTCTACAATGAGCAGTTCTTC. Encoded protein: CASSEDSIFYNEQFF.

Note on this clonotype: A read error may be the cause here, since a much bigger clone is one base away. Lacking the conserved final phenylalanine or tryptophan, this CDR3 likely reflects a read error. The chain joins TRBV11-1 to TRBJ2-7; the D is unclear. CDR3 length equals 12 residues. CDR1 and CDR2 from the germline V gene are SGHAT and FQDESV (reference sequence). The ends were cut back, 2 bases at V and 3 bases at J, with 5 bases in the middle. The DNA for the CDR3 is TGTGCCAGCAGCTTAATTCACTACGAGCAGTACATC. Encoded protein: CASSLIHYEQYI.

This chain joins TRBV6-6 and TRBJ1-5, with a weak D call TRBD1 (6 bases). Per germline, CDR1 MNHNY and CDR2 SVGAGI (reference sequence). This CDR3 is built from 14 residues. Trimming stripped 2 bases from V and 6 bases from J, with 11 bases between. CDR3 residues: CASSYRGRVQPQHF. The DNA of the CDR3 is TGTGCCAGCAGTTACAGGGGGAGGGTTCAGCCCCAGCATTTT.

As to this clonotype: An end of the junction differs from the germline gene, which may be a read error. J is TRBJ2-1 and V is TRBV10-3; no firm D call. The V gene's germline CDR1 is ENHRY and CDR2 SYGVKD. The CDR3 runs to 13 residues. This CDR3 reads CVISESVYNEQFF. The CDR3 region has the DNA TGTGTCATCAGTGAGTCAGTCTACAATGAGCAGTTCTTC.

This clonotype was found once. This may stem from a read error, because a much larger clone lies one nucleotide away. V and J are TRBV20-1 and TRBJ2-3; perhaps TRBD2 as D (5 bases). CDR3 size: 16 residues. Germline CDR1 and CDR2: DFQATT and SNEGSKA (reference sequence). CDR3 coding DNA: TGCAGTGTTAGAGATCTCGCGGGCCCTGGGACAGATACGCAGTATTTT. This encodes CSVRDLAGPGTDTQYF.

The chain recombines TRBV12-3 or TRBV12-4 with TRBJ1-2; D is unresolved. Between the trimmed V and J ends, which lost 7 bases and 14 bases, there was a span of 17 bases. The CDR3 runs 11 residues. The CDR3 sequence is CASTMGDDYTF. The CDR3 coding sequence is TGTGCCAGCACCATGGGAGATGACTATACCTTC.

This clonotype has a handful of counts. The chain joins TRBV7-2 to TRBJ2-5, with 7 positions matching TRBD2. V trimming: 4 bases; J trimming: 5 bases; junction bases outside the gene matches: 7. CDR1 SGHTA and CDR2 FQGNSA come from the germline V gene. This CDR3 comprises 14 residues. CDR3 sequence: CASSSLAPRETQYF. As DNA, the CDR3 is TGTGCCAGCAGCTCACTAGCGCCCCGGGAGACCCAGTACTTC.

In the case of this clonotype: Compared with germline, one end of the junction differs, possibly owing to a read error. The chain has TRBV4-3 and TRBJ1-2; D not certain. There are 14 residues in the CDR3. From germline, CDR1 is LGHNA and CDR2 YSLEER. CDR3 DNA sequence: TGCGCCAGGAGCCGAGCAATGGAACCCTATGGCTACACCTTC. Its translation is CARSRAMEPYGYTF.

The chain's CDR3 is CASGGLVDTGELFF. CDR3 nucleotides: TGTGCCAGCGGGGGACTAGTGGACACCGGGGAGCTGTTTTTT. The chain joins TRBV9 to TRBJ2-2; 8 nucleotides align to TRBD2. Germline V gene lookup returns CDR1 SGDLS and CDR2 YYNGEE. V shed 7 bases, J shed 3 bases, and the junction held 5 bases outside the gene matches. This CDR3 has 14 residues.

With regard to this clonotype: Since no conserved phenylalanine or tryptophan closes the CDR3, a read error is the likely cause. Because the CDR3's place on the DNA is in doubt, the DNA is left out and the CDR3 is given as listed by TCRdb. The chain is built from TRBV29-1 and TRBJ2-7; the DNA was not compared with TRBD2, the D call given in the table. Counting both end residues, the CDR3 totals 11 amino acids. Germline values: CDR1 SQVTM, CDR2 ANQGSEA. This CDR3 reads CSARTSEMVIY.

On this clonotype: A junction end diverges from the germline sequence, so it may reflect a read error. This sequence joins TRBV11-1 and TRBJ2-5; tentative D call: TRBD2 (6 bases). The CDR3 covers 13 residues. Germline V CDR1 and CDR2: SGHAT, FQDESV (reference sequence). The chain's CDR3 is CTSSLARRGSQYF. The CDR3 DNA reads as TGTACCAGCAGCTTAGCGCGGCGGGGATCCCAATACTTC.

Remarks on this clonotype: Sequence at one end of the junction differs from germline and may be a read error. The rearrangement uses TRBV11-3 and TRBJ1-1; 8 bases align to TRBD1. The CDR3 has 16 residues. The V gene's germline CDR1 is SGHNT and CDR2 YENEEA. DNA for the CDR3: TGTGCCAGCGGCTTAAGGACAGGGTGGATGAACACTGAAGCTTTCTTC. Protein sequence: CASGLRTGWMNTEAFF. Full variable domain (remainder filled in from reference TRBV11-3 and TRBJ1-1): EAGVVQSPRYKIIEKKQPVAFWCNPISGHNTLYWYLQNLGQGPELLIRYENEEAVDDSQLPKDRFSAERLKGVDSTLKIQPAELGDSAVYLCASGLRTGWMNTEAFFGQGTRLTVV.

J is TRBJ2-3 and V is TRBV6-2 or TRBV6-3, with D uncertain. The CDR3 is 14 residues long. In germline, CDR1 is MNHEY, CDR2 SVGEGT. V lost 10 bases, J lost 2 bases, and 16 bases lay in between. The CDR3 loop reads CATKNRTNTDTQYF. The CDR3 DNA sequence: TGTGCCACCAAGAATCGGACGAACACAGATACGCAGTATTTT.

Concerning this clonotype: One junction end does not reproduce the germline sequence, and a read error may be involved. This chain connects TRBV10-3 to TRBJ2-3, with no clear D. CDR3 length: 12 amino acids. CDR1 ENHRY and CDR2 SYGVKD come from the germline V gene. The CDR3 protein is CAIIVGTDTHYF. CDR3 in DNA: TGTGCCATCATTGTCGGCACAGATACGCACTATTTT.